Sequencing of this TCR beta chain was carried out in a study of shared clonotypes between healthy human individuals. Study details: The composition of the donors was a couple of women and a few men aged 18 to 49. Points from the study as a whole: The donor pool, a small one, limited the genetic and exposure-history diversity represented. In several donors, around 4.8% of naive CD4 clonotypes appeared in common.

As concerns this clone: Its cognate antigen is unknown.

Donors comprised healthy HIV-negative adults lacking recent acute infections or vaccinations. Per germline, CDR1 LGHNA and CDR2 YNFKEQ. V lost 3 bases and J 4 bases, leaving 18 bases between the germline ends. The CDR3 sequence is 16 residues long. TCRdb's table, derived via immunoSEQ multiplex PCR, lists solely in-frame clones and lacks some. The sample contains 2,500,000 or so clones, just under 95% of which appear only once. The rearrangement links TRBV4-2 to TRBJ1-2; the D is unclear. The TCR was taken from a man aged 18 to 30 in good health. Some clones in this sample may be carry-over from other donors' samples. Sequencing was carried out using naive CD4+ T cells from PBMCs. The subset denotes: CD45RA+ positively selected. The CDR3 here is CASSQGGPPIAYGYTF. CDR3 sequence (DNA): TGTGCCAGCAGCCAGGGCGGGCCCCCCATTGCCTATGGCTACACCTTC.